This is a list of T cell receptor beta chains from one sample in a study of T cell clonotyping in hematopoietic cell transplantation. Measured with immunoSEQ multiplex PCR; TCRdb has only the in-frame clones, and not every one. The table records tens of thousands of clones, 96% of them present only once. Sample: peripheral blood mononuclear cells, taken before stem cell transplant. The receptors here all came from a woman between 45 and 60 years old with acute myeloid leukemia. Some clones in this sample may be carry-over from other donors' samples. The CDR3 runs from the conserved cysteine through the conserved F or W. D genes are given only for firm matches. Only some rows state a clone size, as once, few, many or a class for expanded clones.

abundance	j_gene	v_gene	d_gene	CDR3aa	CDR3nt
NA	TRBJ2-3	TRBV5-1	NA	CASSVGVTTDTQYF	TGCGCCAGCAGCGTAGGGGTTACCACAGATACGCAGTATTTT
NA	TRBJ1-2	TRBV7-3	TRBD1	CASSASGTGRNGYTF	TGTGCCAGCAGCGCCTCCGGGACAGGGAGAAATGGCTACACCTTC
NA	TRBJ1-2	TRBV11-1	NA	CASSFSGNYGYTF	TGTGCCAGCAGCTTTTCAGGGAACTATGGCTACACCTTC
NA	TRBJ2-3	TRBV10-3	TRBD1	CATGQELTDTQYF	TGTGCCACAGGACAGGAACTCACAGATACGCAGTATTTT
NA	TRBJ1-1	TRBV6-1	TRBD1	CASSERLGQGTRYTEAFF	TGTGCCAGCAGTGAAAGGTTGGGACAGGGAACCCGATACACTGAAGCTTTCTTT
NA	TRBJ1-1	TRBV29-1	TRBD1	CSVRTGEWYTEAFF	TGCAGCGTCAGGACAGGGGAATGGTACACTGAAGCTTTCTTT
NA	TRBJ2-6	TRBV6-5	NA	CASQTPSSGANVLTF	TGTGCCAGCCAGACACCGAGCTCTGGGGCCAACGTCCTGACTTTC
NA	TRBJ1-1	TRBV19	NA	CASSVKGGTEAFF	TGTGCCAGTAGCGTTAAGGGGGGCACTGAAGCTTTCTTT
NA	TRBJ1-1	TRBV27	NA	CASRPRVYAEAFF	TGTGCCAGCAGACCCAGGGTATATGCTGAAGCTTTCTTT
NA	TRBJ2-2	TRBV5-1	TRBD1	CASSWDRVGSGELFF	TGCGCCAGCAGCTGGGACAGGGTGGGGTCCGGGGAGCTGTTTTTT
once	TRBJ1-1	TRBV19	TRBD1	CASSMDRDMNTEAFF	TGTGCCAGTAGTATGGACAGGGACATGAACACTGAAGCTTTCTTT
NA	TRBJ1-3	TRBV5-4	NA	CASSFWTDSGNTIYF	TGTGCCAGCAGCTTCTGGACGGATTCTGGAAACACCATATATTTT
NA	TRBJ1-1	TRBV4-1	TRBD1	CASSQDGTGFAGAFF	TGCGCCAGCAGCCAAGACGGGACAGGGTTCGCCGGAGCTTTCTTT
NA	TRBJ2-7	TRBV5-1	TRBD2	CASSLTSGGGEQYF	TGCGCCAGCAGCTTGACTAGCGGGGGTGGCGAGCAGTACTTC
NA	TRBJ2-2	TRBV6-5	TRBD1	CASRGLNTGELFF	TGTGCCAGTAGGGGGCTGAACACCGGGGAGCTGTTTTTT
NA	TRBJ2-3	TRBV5-1	TRBD1	CASSLQDRADTQYF	TGCGCCAGCAGCTTACAGGACAGGGCAGATACGCAGTATTTT
NA	TRBJ1-2	TRBV5-1	TRBD1	CASSTGQTNYGYTF	TGCGCCAGCAGCACGGGACAGACGAACTATGGCTACACCTTC
NA	TRBJ1-2	TRBV5-8	NA	CASSLAGRTLGYTF	TGTGCCAGCAGCTTGGCGGGACGGACCCTAGGCTACACCTTC
NA	TRBJ2-5	TRBV9	TRBD2	CASSVRAGETQYF	TGTGCCAGCAGCGTCCGAGCGGGGGAGACCCAGTACTTC
once	TRBJ1-1	TRBV19	NA	CASSTRGTEAFF	TGTGCCAGTAGTACCCGGGGCACTGAAGCTTTCTTT
once	TRBJ2-5	TRBV7-7	NA	CASSLWGQETQYF	TGTGCTAGCAGCTTATGGGGTCAAGAGACCCAGTACTTC
NA	TRBJ2-6	TRBV2	TRBD1	CASRGTGGNRFGANVLTF	TGTGCCAGCAGGGGGACAGGGGGCAATCGTTTTGGGGCCAACGTCCTGACTTTC
NA	TRBJ2-5	TRBV11-2	TRBD1	CASSFTGTGVRETQYF	TGTGCCAGCAGCTTTACCGGGACAGGGGTAAGAGAGACCCAGTACTTC
NA	TRBJ1-1	TRBV19	TRBD1	CASSTPGQANTEAFF	TGTGCCAGTAGTACGCCGGGACAGGCGAACACTGAAGCTTTCTTT
NA	TRBJ1-2	TRBV28	TRBD1	CASSLWGDSYGYTF	TGTGCCAGCAGTTTGTGGGGGGACAGTTACGGCTACACCTTC
NA	TRBJ1-1	TRBV5-1	NA	CASSLVVGSEAFF	TGCGCCAGCAGCTTGGTAGTAGGATCTGAAGCTTTCTTT
NA	TRBJ1-3	TRBV5-6	NA	CASSHPDWYSGNTIYF	TGTGCCAGCAGCCATCCTGACTGGTACTCTGGAAACACCATATATTTT
once	TRBJ2-7	TRBV6-5	TRBD2	CASRSGSGYEQYF	TGTGCCAGCAGAAGCGGGAGCGGGTACGAGCAGTACTTC
NA	TRBJ2-1	TRBV5-1	TRBD2	CASSVSGRRFDEQFF	TGCGCCAGCAGCGTTAGCGGGAGACGTTTCGATGAGCAGTTCTTC
NA	TRBJ1-2	TRBV11-2	TRBD1	CASSIQQGSYGYTF	TGTGCCAGCAGCATTCAACAGGGGTCCTATGGCTACACCTTC
once	TRBJ2-2	TRBV9	TRBD2	CASSVVGLAGSRDKNTGELFF	TGTGCCAGCAGCGTAGTCGGGCTAGCGGGGAGCCGCGATAAGAACACCGGGGAGCTGTTTTTT
NA	TRBJ1-2	TRBV19	NA	CASKPTNYGYTF	TGTGCCAGTAAACCAACTAACTATGGCTACACCTTC
few	TRBJ2-7	TRBV6-5	NA	CASSTGFEQYF	TGTGCCAGCAGTACAGGGTTCGAGCAGTACTTC
NA	TRBJ2-7	TRBV28	NA	CASSRGGGGQTYEQYF	TGTGCCAGCAGCCGCGGGGGTGGGGGCCAAACCTACGAGCAGTACTTC
NA	TRBJ2-5	TRBV5-1	TRBD2	CASRAGTSGRAGVETQYF	TGCGCCAGCAGAGCCGGGACTAGCGGGAGGGCCGGGGTGGAGACCCAGTACTTC
NA	TRBJ1-1	TRBV5-8	NA	CASSLAGDTEAFF	TGTGCCAGCAGCCTGGCAGGGGACACTGAAGCTTTCTTT
NA	TRBJ1-4	TRBV29-1	NA	CSVADLGTNEKLFF	TGCAGCGTTGCGGACCTTGGGACAAATGAAAAACTGTTTTTT
once	TRBJ2-7	TRBV6-6	NA	CASSTVYEQYF	TGTGCCAGCAGTACCGTCTACGAGCAGTACTTC
NA	TRBJ1-2	TRBV11-2	NA	CASSPERASYGYTF	TGTGCCAGCAGCCCAGAGAGGGCCAGCTATGGCTACACCTTC
once	TRBJ2-7	TRBV4-1	TRBD2	CASSQDRLAGTYEQYF	TGCGCCAGCAGCCAAGATCGACTAGCGGGGACCTACGAGCAGTACTTC
NA	TRBJ2-5	TRBV29-1	NA	CSVQGQGAPGQYF	TGCAGCGTTCAAGGGCAGGGCGCGCCGGGTCAGTACTTC
NA	TRBJ1-1	TRBV30	NA	CAWSRLGLSKAFF	TGTGCCTGGAGTAGGTTAGGTCTATCTAAAGCTTTCTTT
NA	TRBJ2-7	TRBV6-1	NA	CASSESQGHSYEQYF	TGTGCCAGCAGTGAAAGTCAGGGGCACTCCTACGAGCAGTACTTC
NA	TRBJ1-1	TRBV11-3	NA	CASSFHTNTEAFF	TGTGCCAGCAGCTTCCACACGAACACTGAAGCTTTCTTT
NA	TRBJ2-7	TRBV30	NA	CAWSRGPAYEQYF	TGTGCCTGGAGTCGGGGTCCTGCCTACGAGCAGTACTTC
NA	TRBJ1-2	TRBV5-1	NA	CASSLRGETNYGYTF	TGCGCCAGCAGCTTGAGGGGCGAGACTAACTATGGCTACACCTTC
NA	TRBJ2-2	TRBV7-8	NA	CASSLGGANTGELFF	TGTGCCAGCAGCTTAGGGGGGGCGAACACCGGGGAGCTGTTTTTT
NA	TRBJ2-7	TRBV7-2	TRBD2	CASSSLAGTYEQYF	TGTGCCAGCAGCTCACTAGCGGGAACCTACGAGCAGTACTTC
NA	TRBJ1-4	TRBV13	NA	CASRPAWPSNEKLFF	TGTGCCAGCAGACCGGCATGGCCAAGTAATGAAAAACTGTTTTTT
NA	TRBJ2-3	TRBV19	NA	CASSMGGRSFTDTQYF	TGTGCCAGTAGTATGGGGGGCAGGTCTTTCACAGATACGCAGTATTTT
NA	TRBJ2-7	TRBV11-2	NA	CASSQRQDEQYF	TGTGCCAGCAGCCAGCGACAGGACGAGCAGTACTTC
NA	TRBJ1-3	TRBV5-1	TRBD1	CASSSAGTGGNTIYF	TGCGCCAGCAGCTCCGCCGGGACAGGGGGGAACACCATATATTTT
NA	TRBJ1-4	TRBV5-4	NA	CASTPVRLNEKLFF	TGTGCCAGCACCCCAGTTAGGCTTAATGAAAAACTGTTTTTT